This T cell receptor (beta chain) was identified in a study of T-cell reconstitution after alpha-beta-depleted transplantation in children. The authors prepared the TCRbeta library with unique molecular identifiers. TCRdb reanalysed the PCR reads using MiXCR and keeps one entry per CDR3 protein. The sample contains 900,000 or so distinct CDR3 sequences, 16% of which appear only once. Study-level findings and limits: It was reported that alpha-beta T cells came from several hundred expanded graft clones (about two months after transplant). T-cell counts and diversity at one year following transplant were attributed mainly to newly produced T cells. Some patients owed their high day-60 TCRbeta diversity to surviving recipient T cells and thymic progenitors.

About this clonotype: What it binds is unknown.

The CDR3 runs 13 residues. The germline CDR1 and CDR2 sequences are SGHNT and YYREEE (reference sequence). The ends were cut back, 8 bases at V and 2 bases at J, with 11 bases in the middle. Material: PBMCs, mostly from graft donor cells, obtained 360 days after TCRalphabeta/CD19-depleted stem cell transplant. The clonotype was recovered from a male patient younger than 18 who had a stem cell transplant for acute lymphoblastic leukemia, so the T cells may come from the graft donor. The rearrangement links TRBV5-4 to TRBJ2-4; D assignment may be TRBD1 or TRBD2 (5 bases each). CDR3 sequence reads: CASGDGTKNIQYF. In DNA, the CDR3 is TGTGCCAGTGGGGACGGAACCAAAAACATTCAGTACTTC. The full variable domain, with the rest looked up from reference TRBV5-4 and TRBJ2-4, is ETGVTQSPTHLIKTRGQQVTLRCSSQSGHNTVSWYQQALGQGPQFIFQYYREEENGRGNFPPRFSGLQFPNYSSELNVNALELDDSALYLCASGDGTKNIQYFGAGTRLSVL.